The 19 T cell receptor beta chains below were found in one sample sequenced in a study of neoadjuvant anti-PD-1 for oral cavity cancer. Profiling relied on immunoSEQ multiplex PCR, and the TCRdb table lists in-frame clones only, not all of them. Of more than 10,000 clones in the sample, less than 70% were seen once. The sequencing here drew on PBMCs, taken before nivolumab (anti-PD-1) treatment. Source of these receptors: a person between 40 and 85 years old with oral cavity squamous cell carcinoma.

The chain joins TRBV6-1 to TRBJ2-7; 7 bases match TRBD1. The V gene's germline CDR1 is MNHNS and CDR2 SASEGT. The V and J ends lost 6 bases and 0 bases, in that order; junction bases with no gene match: 8. The CDR3 covers 15 residues. The CDR3 region has the DNA TGTGCCAGCAGCCATAACCAGGGGGACTCCTACGAGCAGTACTTC. Encoded protein: CASSHNQGDSYEQYF.

The gene calls are TRBV28 and TRBJ2-1, with 12 nucleotides matching TRBD2. Germline loops: CDR1 MDHEN, CDR2 SYDVKM. V lost 2 bases, J lost 9 bases, and 8 bases stayed unmatched. This CDR3 is built from 16 residues. The CDR3 bases are TGTGCCAGCAGTTTAGAGAGAGGACTAGCGGGGTCTGAGCAGTTCTTC. This codes for CASSLERGLAGSEQFF.

The chain joins TRBV14 to TRBJ1-2, with D uncertain. Deletions cut 3 bases from V and 4 bases from J, with 15 bases between. The germline gives CDR1 SGHDN, CDR2 FVKESK. The CDR3 extends over 15 amino acids. Here the CDR3 DNA reads TGTGCCAGCAGCCACAAGACCGGACCAGGCTATGGCTACACCTTC. This encodes CASSHKTGPGYGYTF. The whole variable domain, filled in from reference TRBV14 and TRBJ1-2, reads EAGVTQFPSHSVIEKGQTVTLRCDPISGHDNLYWYRRVMGKEIKFLLHFVKESKQDESGMPNNRFLAERTGGTYSTLKVQPAELEDSGVYFCASSHKTGPGYGYTFGSGTRLTVV.

This chain connects TRBV5-8 to TRBJ2-4; 10 bases line up with TRBD2. Losses at the gene ends were 0 bases for V and 4 bases for J; bases not matched to a gene: 7. Germline CDR1 is SGHTS and CDR2 is YDEGEE. The CDR3 contains 17 residues. CDR3 DNA: TGTGCCAGCAGCTTGGGAGTAGGACTAGCGGTTAAAAACATTCAGTACTTC. Its protein is CASSLGVGLAVKNIQYF.

The chain employs TRBV5-3 and TRBJ1-6; 9 bases are a match to TRBD1. TRBV5-3 is known as an ORF, though its function is uncertain. There are 18 residues in the CDR3. V trimming: 2 bases; J trimming: 5 bases; junction bases outside the gene matches: 11. CDR3 coding DNA: TGTGCCAGAAGCTTACAGGGGGCGCAGAGGGATGATAATTCACCCCTCCACTTT. This encodes CARSLQGAQRDDNSPLHF.

The V call is TRBV28, the J call TRBJ2-2; D is perhaps TRBD2 (6 bases). This CDR3 contains 17 residues. The V gene lost 5 bases and the J gene lost 6 bases, with 22 bases spanning the gap. Germline V lookup: CDR1 MDHEN, CDR2 SYDVKM. The CDR3 DNA reads TGTGCCAGCAGTCTCACTGGGGGAAGGAGGGTCGCCGGGGAGCTGTTTTTT. It specifies CASSLTGGRRVAGELFF.

The chain links TRBV5-4 to TRBJ2-7, with TRBD2 matching over 13 bases. The V segment lost 0 bases and the J segment 1 base; nucleotides outside the gene matches: 4. Germline lookup yields CDR1 SGHNT and CDR2 YYREEE (reference sequence). The CDR3 spans 17 residues. For the CDR3, the DNA is TGTGCCAGCAGCTTGGGACTAGCGGGGGGCCTTTCCTACGAGCAGTACTTC. Translating it yields CASSLGLAGGLSYEQYF.

The chain carries TRBV5-6 and TRBJ2-5, with 7 bases matching TRBD2. The CDR3 runs 17 residues. CDR1 SGHDT and CDR2 YYEEEE come from the germline V gene. J lost 2 bases, V lost 3 bases, and 13 bases had no gene match. This chain's CDR3 is CASSWYPAGDWQETQYF. The CDR3 DNA reads TGTGCCAGCAGCTGGTACCCCGCGGGGGATTGGCAAGAGACCCAGTACTTC.

This clone was observed a few times. The chain couples TRBV6-1 to TRBJ1-5, with D perhaps TRBD1 (5 bases). The V gene lost 4 bases and the J gene lost 0 bases, with 19 bases spanning the gap. This CDR3 contains 18 residues. Per germline, CDR1 MNHNS and CDR2 SASEGT. The CDR3: CASSGMGKGIYSNQPQHF. The CDR3 DNA reads as TGTGCCAGCAGTGGAATGGGAAAGGGGATTTATAGCAATCAGCCCCAGCATTTT.

The chain links TRBV19 to TRBJ1-5, with no clear D. The CDR3 runs 15 residues. Per the germline V gene, CDR1 is LNHDA and CDR2 is SQIVND (reference sequence). Trimming cost V 7 bases and J 7 bases, with 20 bases left between them. CDR3 DNA: TGTGCCAGTACCCCCGAGCGAGTCAGCGGGCAGCCCCAGCATTTT. Translating it yields CASTPERVSGQPQHF.

Here the CDR3 reads CASSLGWAEDTQYF. The CDR3 nucleotides read TGCGCCAGCAGCTTGGGGTGGGCGGAGGATACGCAGTATTTT. The chain recombines TRBV5-1 with TRBJ2-3; D gene ambiguous. Trimming stripped 0 bases from V and 6 bases from J, with 11 bases between. The CDR3 runs 14 residues. Per the germline V gene, CDR1 is SGHRS and CDR2 is YFSETQ.

The chain carries TRBV7-3 and TRBJ1-1; tentatively, D is TRBD1 (6 bases). Germline lookup yields CDR1 SGHTA and CDR2 FQGTGA. The CDR3 is 14 amino acids. Trimming shortened V by 1 base and J by 5 bases, and 11 bases separated the two germline ends. The CDR3, as DNA: TGTGCCAGCAGCTTAAGGCGGGGGCCGACTGAAGCTTTCTTT. Its protein product is CASSLRRGPTEAFF.

The V gene is TRBV4-1, the J gene TRBJ2-1, with a possible D match to TRBD2 (5 bases). The CDR3 has 15 residues. The germline gives CDR1 MGHRA, CDR2 YSYEKL. V lost 0 bases, J lost 4 bases, and 10 bases lay in between. The CDR3 region is CASSQEGGSYNEQFF. The CDR3 DNA sequence: TGCGCCAGCAGCCAAGAGGGTGGGAGTTACAATGAGCAGTTCTTC.

The rearrangement uses TRBV23-1 and TRBJ1-6; no firm D call. TRBV23-1 is annotated as an ORF whose role is uncertain. The CDR3 extends over 15 amino acids. Between the trimmed V and J ends, which lost 0 bases and 8 bases, there was a span of 11 bases. CDR3 sequence reads: CASSQSFPLDSPLHF. For the CDR3, the DNA is TGCGCCAGCAGTCAATCGTTCCCTTTGGATTCACCCCTCCACTTT.

The chain recombines TRBV7-2 with TRBJ1-1; 7 nucleotides match TRBD1. Germline CDR1 and CDR2: SGHTA and FQGNSA. The CDR3 is 15 amino acids. With 5 bases clipped from V and 1 base from J, the junction kept 7 bases outside the gene matches. The CDR3 protein is CASSPYRGANTEAFF. The DNA of the CDR3 is TGTGCCAGCAGCCCCTACAGGGGTGCGAACACTGAAGCTTTCTTT. The variable domain in full, with the rest retrieved from reference TRBV7-2 and TRBJ1-1, is GAGVSQSPSNKVTEKGKDVELRCDPISGHTALYWYRQSLGQGLEFLIYFQGNSAPDKSGLPSDRFSAERTGGSVSTLTIQRTQQEDSAVYLCASSPYRGANTEAFFGQGTRLTVV.

The J gene is TRBJ1-1, the V gene TRBV5-1, with 7 bases matching TRBD1. V shed 1 base, J shed 5 bases, and the junction held 8 bases outside the gene matches. This CDR3 spans 15 amino acids. The germline V gene has CDR1 SGHRS and CDR2 YFSETQ. CDR3 protein: CASSLIGQGGTEAFF. DNA for the CDR3: TGCGCCAGCAGCTTGATTGGTCAGGGGGGAACTGAAGCTTTCTTT. The whole variable domain, filled in from reference TRBV5-1 and TRBJ1-1, reads KAGVTQTPRYLIKTRGQQVTLSCSPISGHRSVSWYQQTPGQGLQFLFEYFSETQRNKGNFPGRFSGRQFSNSRSEMNVSTLELGDSALYLCASSLIGQGGTEAFFGQGTRLTVV.

This clone has a handful of counts. The chain uses TRBV27 and TRBJ2-7, with a tentative D call TRBD1 (5 bases). Trimming shortened V by 2 bases and J by 4 bases, and 9 bases separated the two germline ends. The CDR3 covers 13 residues. CDR1 and CDR2 (germline): MNHEY, SMNVEV (reference sequence). The CDR3 spells CASSLSQGYEQYF. The CDR3 coding sequence is TGTGCCAGCAGTTTAAGCCAGGGTTACGAGCAGTACTTC.

V is TRBV7-9 and J is TRBJ1-2, with D perhaps matching TRBD1 (6 bases). This CDR3 is built from 13 residues. The V gene's germline CDR1 is SEHNR and CDR2 FQNEAQ (reference sequence). Trimming removed 5 bases at V and 8 bases at J, with 15 bases between. The CDR3 DNA is TGTGCCAGCAGCACCAGGGGTTTCCAGGGCTACACCTTC. Translation: CASSTRGFQGYTF.

The chain combines TRBV18 with TRBJ2-7, with unresolved D. The CDR3 runs 11 residues. Trimming took 6 bases from V and 5 from J, leaving 8 bases between them. From germline, CDR1 is KGHSH and CDR2 LQKENI. This CDR3 is CASSPKDEQYF. CDR3 nucleotides: TGTGCCAGCTCTCCTAAGGACGAGCAGTACTTC.